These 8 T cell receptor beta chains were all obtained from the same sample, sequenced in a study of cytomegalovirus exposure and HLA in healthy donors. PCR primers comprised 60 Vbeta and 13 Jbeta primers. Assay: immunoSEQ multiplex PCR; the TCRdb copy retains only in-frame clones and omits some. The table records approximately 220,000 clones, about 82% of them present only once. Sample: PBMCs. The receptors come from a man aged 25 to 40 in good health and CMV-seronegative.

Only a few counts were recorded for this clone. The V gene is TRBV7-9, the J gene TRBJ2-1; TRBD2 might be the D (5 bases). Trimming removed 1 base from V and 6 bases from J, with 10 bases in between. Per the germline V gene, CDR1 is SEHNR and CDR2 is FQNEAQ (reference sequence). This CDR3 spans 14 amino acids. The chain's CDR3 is CASSLGLGSNEQFF. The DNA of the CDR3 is TGTGCCAGCAGCTTAGGGCTAGGGAGCAATGAGCAGTTCTTC.

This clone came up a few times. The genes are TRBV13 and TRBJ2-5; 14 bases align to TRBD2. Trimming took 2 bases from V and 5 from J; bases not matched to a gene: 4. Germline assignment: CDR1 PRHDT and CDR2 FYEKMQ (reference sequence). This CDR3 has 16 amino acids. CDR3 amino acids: CASSLWGLAGAETQYF. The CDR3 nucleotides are TGTGCCAGCAGCTTATGGGGACTAGCGGGGGCCGAGACCCAGTACTTC. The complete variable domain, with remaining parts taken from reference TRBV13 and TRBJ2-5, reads AAGVIQSPRHLIKEKRETATLKCYPIPRHDTVYWYQQGPGQDPQFLISFYEKMQSDKGSIPDRFSAQQFSDYHSELNMSSLELGDSALYFCASSLWGLAGAETQYFGPGTRLLVL.

DNA for the CDR3: TGTGCCAGCAAAACGGGAGAACAGAATACGCAGTATTTT. This sequence encodes CASKTGEQNTQYF. The chain is built from TRBV2 and TRBJ2-3; tentative D call: TRBD2 (6 bases). The CDR3 runs to 13 residues. Trimming cost V 7 bases and J 7 bases, with 15 bases left between them. Germline CDR1 is SNHLY and CDR2 is FYNNEI.

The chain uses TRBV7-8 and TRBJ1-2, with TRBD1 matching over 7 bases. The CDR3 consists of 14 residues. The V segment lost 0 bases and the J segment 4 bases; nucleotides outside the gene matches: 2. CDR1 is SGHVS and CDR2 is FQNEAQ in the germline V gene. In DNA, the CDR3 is TGTGCCAGCAGCTTAGCGACAGGGACCTATGGCTACACCTTC. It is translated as CASSLATGTYGYTF.

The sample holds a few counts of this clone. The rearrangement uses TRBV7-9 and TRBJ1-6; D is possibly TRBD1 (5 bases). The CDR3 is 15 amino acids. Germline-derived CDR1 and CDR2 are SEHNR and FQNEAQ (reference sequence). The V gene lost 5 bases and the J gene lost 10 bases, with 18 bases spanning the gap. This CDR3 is CASSAGGTRDSPLHF. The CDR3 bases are TGTGCCAGCAGCGCCGGAGGGACGAGGGACTCACCCCTCCACTTT.

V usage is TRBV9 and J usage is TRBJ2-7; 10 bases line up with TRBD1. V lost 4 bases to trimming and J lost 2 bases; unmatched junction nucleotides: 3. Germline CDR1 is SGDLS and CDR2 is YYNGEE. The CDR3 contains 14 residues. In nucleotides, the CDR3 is TGTGCCAGCAGCCCAGGGACAGGGGCCTACGAGCAGTACTTC. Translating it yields CASSPGTGAYEQYF.

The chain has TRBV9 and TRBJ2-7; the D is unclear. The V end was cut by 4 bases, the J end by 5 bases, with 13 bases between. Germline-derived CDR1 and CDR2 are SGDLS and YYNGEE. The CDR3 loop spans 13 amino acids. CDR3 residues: CASSPLSSNEQYF. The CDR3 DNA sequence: TGTGCCAGCAGCCCCCTATCGTCTAACGAGCAGTACTTC.

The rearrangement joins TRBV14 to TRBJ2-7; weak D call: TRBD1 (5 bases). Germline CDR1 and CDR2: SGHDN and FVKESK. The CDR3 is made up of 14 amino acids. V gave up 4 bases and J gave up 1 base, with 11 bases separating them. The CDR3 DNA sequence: TGTGCCAGCAGCCCCCGGACACCGTCCTACGAGCAGTACTTC. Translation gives CASSPRTPSYEQYF.